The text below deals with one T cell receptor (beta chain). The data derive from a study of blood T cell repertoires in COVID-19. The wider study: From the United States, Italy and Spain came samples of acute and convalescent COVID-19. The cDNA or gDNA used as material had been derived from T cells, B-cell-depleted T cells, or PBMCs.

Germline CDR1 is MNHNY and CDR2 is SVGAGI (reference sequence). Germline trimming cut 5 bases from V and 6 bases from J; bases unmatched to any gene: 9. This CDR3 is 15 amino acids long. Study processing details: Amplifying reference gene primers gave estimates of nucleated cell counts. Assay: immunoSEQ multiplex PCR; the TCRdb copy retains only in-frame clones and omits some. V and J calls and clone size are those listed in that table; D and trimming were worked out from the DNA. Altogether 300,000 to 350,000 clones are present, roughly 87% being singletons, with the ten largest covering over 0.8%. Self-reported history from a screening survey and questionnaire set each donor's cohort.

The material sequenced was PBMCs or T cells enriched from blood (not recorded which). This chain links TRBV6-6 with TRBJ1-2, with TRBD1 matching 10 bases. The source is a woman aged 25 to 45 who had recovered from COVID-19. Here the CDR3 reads CASSPAGTGANGYTF. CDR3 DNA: TGTGCCAGCAGTCCTGCAGGGACAGGGGCCAATGGCTACACCTTC.